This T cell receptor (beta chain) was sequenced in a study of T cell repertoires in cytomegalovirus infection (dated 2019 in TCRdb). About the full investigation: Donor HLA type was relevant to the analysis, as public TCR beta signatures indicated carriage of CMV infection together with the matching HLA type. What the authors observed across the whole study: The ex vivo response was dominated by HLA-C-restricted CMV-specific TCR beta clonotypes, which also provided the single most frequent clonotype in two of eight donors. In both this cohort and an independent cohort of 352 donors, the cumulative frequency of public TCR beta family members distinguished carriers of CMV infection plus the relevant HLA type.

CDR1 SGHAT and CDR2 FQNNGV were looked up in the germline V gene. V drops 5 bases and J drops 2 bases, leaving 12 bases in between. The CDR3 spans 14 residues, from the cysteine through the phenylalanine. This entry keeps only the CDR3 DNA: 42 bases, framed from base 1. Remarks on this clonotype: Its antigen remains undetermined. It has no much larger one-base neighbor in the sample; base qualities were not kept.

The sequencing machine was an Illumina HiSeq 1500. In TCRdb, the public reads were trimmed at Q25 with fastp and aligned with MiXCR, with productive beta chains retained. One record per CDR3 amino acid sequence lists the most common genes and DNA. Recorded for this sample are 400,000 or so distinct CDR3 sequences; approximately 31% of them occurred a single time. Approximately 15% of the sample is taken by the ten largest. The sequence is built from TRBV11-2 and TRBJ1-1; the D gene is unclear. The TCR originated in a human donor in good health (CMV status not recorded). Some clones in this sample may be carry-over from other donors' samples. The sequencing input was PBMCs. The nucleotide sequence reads TGTGCCAGCAGCCCCCGGGCCCTAAACACTGAAGCTTTCTTT. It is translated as CASSPRALNTEAFF.